These T cell receptor beta chains were read from a single sample in a study of regulatory T cells in long-lasting Graves disease. MiXCR, applied by TCRdb to the multiplex PCR reads, yields one record per CDR3 protein. This sample yields 400,000 to 550,000 distinct CDR3 sequences, of which more than 12% are seen a single time; around 15% belongs to the top ten. Separately, the same data were catalogued under a study of T cells in Graves' hyperthyroidism and ophthalmopathy.

This sample comprised peripheral blood mononuclear cells (PBMCs), obtained at new diagnosis, from a patient treated with antithyroid drugs. The receptors here all came from a woman aged 30 to 39 with Graves disease. CDR3s leave out the opening cysteine and the closing phenylalanine or tryptophan. Each record gives: J gene, V gene, CDR3 protein.

TRBJ2-1,TRBV13,ASSTLAGGPANEQF
TRBJ2-1,TRBV11-3,ASSLISGRNEQF
TRBJ2-5,TRBV5-6,ASSAGDGGGETQY
TRBJ2-7,TRBV3-1,ASSPHSGIYEQY
TRBJ2-7,TRBV5-1,ASSLVARESYEQY
TRBJ2-7,TRBV7-9,ASSQYRDSYEQY
TRBJ2-5,TRBV19,ASRQFGRKEETQY
TRBJ2-1,TRBV25-1,ASSRLNEQF
TRBJ1-5,TRBV7-8,ASRREEGISNQPRH
TRBJ2-1,TRBV20-1,SASTSASYNEQF
TRBJ2-5,TRBV4-1,ASSQYRAQETQY
TRBJ2-7,TRBV20-1,SARGRSGLAPYEQY
TRBJ2-7,TRBV24-1,ATSDWTGEEQY
TRBJ1-1,TRBV6-5,ASSYSSNLNTEAF
TRBJ2-1,TRBV6-1,ASSESGGFYDEQF
TRBJ2-5,TRBV10-3,AISDEGRETQY
TRBJ2-2,TRBV10-2,ASRGGLAGTRGLIPGELF
TRBJ2-3,TRBV4-1,ASSHAPGRSTDTQY
TRBJ1-3,TRBV29-1,SVGMAGNTIY
TRBJ2-1,TRBV4-1,ASSQGPRLRTYNEQF
TRBJ2-1,TRBV4-1,ASSQVLAGVYNEQF
TRBJ2-5,TRBV6-1,ASTTWETQY
TRBJ2-7,TRBV3-1,ASSPDLAGPYEQY
TRBJ1-5,TRBV3-1,ASSQDAGVRPQH
TRBJ1-2,TRBV20-1,SANQREGAHGYT
TRBJ1-2,TRBV20-1,SAGTTGPYGYT
TRBJ2-1,TRBV5-1,ASAAPGLAQNNEQF